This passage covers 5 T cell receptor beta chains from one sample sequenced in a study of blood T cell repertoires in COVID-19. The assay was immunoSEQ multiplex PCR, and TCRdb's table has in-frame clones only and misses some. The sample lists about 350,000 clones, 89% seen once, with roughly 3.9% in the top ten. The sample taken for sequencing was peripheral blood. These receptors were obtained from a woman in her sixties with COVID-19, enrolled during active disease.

The CDR3 coding sequence is TGTGCCAGCAGTTTGGGCAGGATTGCAACTAATGAAAAACTGTTTTTT. This sequence encodes CASSLGRIATNEKLFF. The chain recombines TRBV28 with TRBJ1-4, with D unclear. Germline CDR1 is MDHEN and CDR2 is SYDVKM. Trimming cost V 3 bases and J 0 bases, with 11 bases left between them. The CDR3 totals 16 residues.

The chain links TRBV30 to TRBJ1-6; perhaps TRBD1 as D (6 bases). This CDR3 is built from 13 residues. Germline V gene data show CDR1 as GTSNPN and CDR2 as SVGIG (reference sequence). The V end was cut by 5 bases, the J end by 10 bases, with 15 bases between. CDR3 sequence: CAWGDTRYSPLHF. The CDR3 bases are TGTGCCTGGGGGGACACCCGTTACTCACCCCTCCACTTT.

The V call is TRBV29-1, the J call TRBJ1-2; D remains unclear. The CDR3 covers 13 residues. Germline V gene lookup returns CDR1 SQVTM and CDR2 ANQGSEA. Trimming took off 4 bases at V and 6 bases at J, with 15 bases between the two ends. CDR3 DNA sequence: TGCAGCGTTGTTCAGGCCACTTTGAATGGCTACACCTTC. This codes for CSVVQATLNGYTF.

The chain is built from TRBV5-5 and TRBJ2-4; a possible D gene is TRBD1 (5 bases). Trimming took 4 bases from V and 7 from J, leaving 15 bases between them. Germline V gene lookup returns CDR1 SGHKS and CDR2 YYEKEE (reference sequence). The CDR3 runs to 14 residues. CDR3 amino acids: CASSLDSGRNIQYF. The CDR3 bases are TGTGCCAGCAGCCTTGACAGTGGCAGGAACATTCAGTACTTC.

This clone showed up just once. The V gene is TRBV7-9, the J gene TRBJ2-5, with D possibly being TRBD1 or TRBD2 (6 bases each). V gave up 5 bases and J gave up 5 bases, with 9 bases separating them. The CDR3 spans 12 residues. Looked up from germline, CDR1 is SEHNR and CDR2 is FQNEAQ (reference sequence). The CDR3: CASSRGAETQYF. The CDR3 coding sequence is TGTGCCAGCAGCAGGGGGGCGGAGACCCAGTACTTC.